This T cell receptor (beta chain) was identified during a study of siplizumab effects on memory and regulatory T cells. Across the study: Mixed lymphocyte reactions ran in pairs, with siplizumab at around 0.96 ug/mL or without drug.

Study-level findings and limits: Phenotypic classification as naive or memory proved unattainable for roughly 75-96% of proliferating CD4+ or CD8+ clones. Treg origin accounted for an average of nearly 70% of mappable alloreactive CD4+ clones with siplizumab and roughly 26% in controls. Apparently key alloresponse contributors, naive T cells also seemed more diverse than memory cells.

This clone showed up just a few times. Its antigen is still unknown. V shed 5 bases and J shed 10 bases, with 12 bases lying between them. Germline V gene lookup returns CDR1 MGHRA and CDR2 YSYEKL. This CDR3 spans 12 amino acids. Researchers maintained the mixed lymphocyte reaction cells in coculture at 37°C for six to seven days. Sequenced by immunoSEQ multiplex PCR; TCRdb stores in-frame clones only, minus some. The repertoire holds 8,500 to 10,000 clones, roughly two fifths seen once, with over 8.5% in the top ten. The sequence was collected from a human donor in good health; the cells came from an allogeneic mixed lymphocyte reaction. V is TRBV4-1 and J is TRBJ2-1; D might be TRBD2 (6 bases). Sequenced input: CFSE-low (dividing) CD4+ T cells sorted from an allogeneic mixed lymphocyte reaction. The CDR3 spells CASSRIGGEQFF. DNA of the CDR3: TGCGCCAGCAGCAGGATTGGGGGGGAGCAGTTCTTC.